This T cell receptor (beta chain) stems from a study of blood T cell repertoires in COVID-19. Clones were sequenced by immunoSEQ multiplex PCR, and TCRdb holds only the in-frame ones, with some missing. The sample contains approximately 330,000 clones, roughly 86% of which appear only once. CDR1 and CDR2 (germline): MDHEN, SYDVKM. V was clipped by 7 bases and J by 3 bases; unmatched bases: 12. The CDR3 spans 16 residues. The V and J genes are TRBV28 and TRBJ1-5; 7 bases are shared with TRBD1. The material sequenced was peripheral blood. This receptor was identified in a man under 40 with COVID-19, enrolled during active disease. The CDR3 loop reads CASKGEEGAHNQPQHF. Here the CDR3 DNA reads TGTGCCAGCAAAGGCGAAGAGGGGGCACACAATCAGCCCCAGCATTTT.